The source of this TCR beta chain is a study of beta chain features in type 1 diabetes. Expressed TCRB transcripts got sequenced, as all isolated RNA was reverse transcribed. Clones were sequenced by immunoSEQ multiplex PCR, and TCRdb holds only the in-frame ones, with some missing. The data hold under 450,000 clones, with over 11% observed a single time. Germline V gene sequence: CDR1 MGHDK, CDR2 SYGVNS. V lost 1 base, J lost 1 base, and 5 bases stayed unmatched. The CDR3 has 16 amino acids. Concerning this clone itself: The antigen is not known.

Study observations and caveats: For type 1 diabetes patients, VDJ junctions showed fewer insertions and more deletions. In cDNA sequencing, cells with high TCR expression could be over-represented. TCRB CDR3s from Type 1 diabetes patients were moderately but significantly shorter in all four CD4+ subsets.

V is TRBV25-1 and J is TRBJ2-3; 7 nucleotides match TRBD2. The specimen sequenced was naive CD4+ T cells from blood. The clonotype comes from a man aged 30 to 45 in good health. The CDR3 loop is CASSEFSSGGTDTQYF. DNA of the CDR3: TGTGCCAGCAGTGAATTTTCTAGCGGCGGCACAGATACGCAGTATTTT. Together with reference TRBV25-1 and TRBJ2-3, the CDR3 gives the full variable domain: EADIYQTPRYLVIGTGKKITLECSQTMGHDKMYWYQQDPGMELHLIHYSYGVNSTEKGDLSSESTVSRIRTEHFPLTLESARPSHTSQYLCASSEFSSGGTDTQYFGPGTRLTVL.